The following is a T cell receptor beta chain sequence with its context. Many counts were recorded for this clonotype. It has no known antigen specificity. Base qualities are not at hand, and no much larger clone is one base apart. These data originate in a study of regulatory T cells in long-lasting Graves disease (dated by TCRdb to the early 2020s). Notes on the research overall: Patients with newly diagnosed Graves' disease had been on antithyroid drugs for under 3 months. A total of roughly 35 samples underwent TCR sequencing: approximately 13 from persistent and some 20 from newly diagnosed Graves' disease patients. Patients with persistent Graves' disease were compared with patients with newly diagnosed Graves' disease using TCR sequencing and RNA sequencing of peripheral blood. The study took place in China and was registered as a clinical trial. What the research found in general, with its limitations: Persistent Graves' disease patients showed lower TCR Shannon entropy and fewer highly expanded clones than newly diagnosed patients, suggesting clonal expansion. More public clonotypes were shared among persistent patients (2,741) than among newly diagnosed patients (roughly 1,000). Peripheral blood alone was examined, since thyroid tissue, which constituted the primary lesion, could not be accessed. Sequencing and analysis were limited to the TCR beta chain. As a limitation, the authors acknowledged that the small sample size may reduce accuracy. Persistent disease showed preferential use of TRBV28, TRBJ1-2 and TRBJ2-5, whereas newly diagnosed disease favored TRBV20-1 and TRBJ2-1.

The germline V gene yields SNHLY for CDR1 and FYNNEI for CDR2. V is cut by 10 bases and J by 8 bases, and the space between the germline ends is 9 bases. Reading from cysteine to phenylalanine, the CDR3 counts 11 amino acids. Of all the DNA, just the CDR3 is kept, 33 bases in frame from base 1. The time point label, read with the paper, signifies: newly diagnosed GD, antithyroid drugs for less than 3 months. RNA was extracted from PBMCs in TRIzol for both TCR sequencing and RNA sequencing. The diagnosis of Graves' disease was made according to American Thyroid Association guidelines. Recruitment of patients was carried out at an endocrinology department in Xi'an, China. Each patient gave about 9.1 milliliters of peripheral blood, collected in an EDTA anticoagulant tube. Ficoll Paque Plus density gradient separation was used to isolate PBMCs, and no further T cell sorting was done. An Agilent 2100 Bioanalyzer and agarose gel were used to check RNA quality, while a NanoDrop 2000 measured RNA concentration.

Receptor libraries were prepared by multiplex PCR. This sample was sequenced with an Illumina HiSeq 4000. CDR3 regions were amplified by Arm-PCR with iRepertoire HTBI primers to construct TCR beta libraries. Gel purification was performed on PCR products prior to sequencing. On the study's bioinformatics: Across samples, roughly 60 TRBV and approximately 15 TRBJ segments were identified and used for gene usage analysis of CDR3 amino acid clonotypes. Filtered high-quality paired reads were merged into contigs using COPE and FqMerger. BLAST was used to align contigs to IMGT TRBV, TRBD and TRBJ reference genes, and CDR3 was defined according to IMGT. Clonotypes above 0.1% frequency were classified as highly expanded clones. Repertoire diversity was measured by Shannon entropy, and V-J evenness by the Gini coefficient. A clonotype found in more than one individual was treated as public. TCRdb applied fastp at Q25 and MiXCR to the public reads, then kept only in-frame beta chains. Every CDR3 protein is listed once, alongside the most common genes and DNA of its rows. TCRdb, not the authors, supplied the V and J calls. Counted in this sample were about 220,000 distinct CDR3 sequences; approximately 18% of them appeared once. Of the sample, 12% is held by the ten largest clones.

The same sample was also studied in work on T cells in Graves' hyperthyroidism and ophthalmopathy. Taken from the second paper: Stable Graves' hyperthyroidism was defined as no progression to ophthalmopathy during 18 months of follow-up. Hyperthyroidism patients were newly diagnosed, had a disease duration of under 2 months, and were aged 18 to 65 years. Any patient with an uncontrolled infection, another autoimmune disease, pregnancy or lactation was excluded. Diagnoses were based on clinical symptoms, serum thyroxine and TRAb, thyroid ultrasound and orbital computed tomography. A first-round RT-PCR of the TCR CDR3 used the HTBI primer set with the Qiagen OneStep RT-PCR kit. Blood samples also contained most of the expanded thyroid clonotypes (frequency above 0.001), which suggests that blood repertoires may reflect thyroid immune responses. A 13 V-J signature model separated ophthalmopathy from stable hyperthyroidism, with nearly 90% sensitivity and roughly 81% specificity in cross-validation and 80%/75% in testing. During validation, the model predicted progression to ophthalmopathy a median of about 6.3 months ahead of onset, with approximately 70% sensitivity and 72.22% specificity. TCR V-J signatures able to tell the groups apart were searched for in a discovery cohort of more than 90 patients, of whom roughly 42 had Graves' ophthalmopathy and 55 to 65 had stable Graves' hyperthyroidism. Whether ophthalmopathy could be predicted prospectively was tested in an independent validation cohort made up of 18 to 20 hyperthyroidism patients plus 17 patients who later progressed to ophthalmopathy. For training and testing, the 95 to 100 patients in the discovery cohort were randomly divided in a 7:3 ratio. In addition, the study compared T-cell repertoires in thyroid tissue and in blood from roughly 6 Graves' hyperthyroidism patients. Following sampling, methimazole starting at 30 mg daily was given to hyperthyroidism patients, and high-dose intravenous methylprednisolone was given to ophthalmopathy patients. A second multiplex PCR round built the libraries, followed by size selection and purification. Sequencing of the libraries was done on an Illumina HiSeq2000 using paired-end 100 bp reads. SOAPnuke was used to process the raw data, with reads discarded if the reads contained adapters or uncalled bases, had a mean Phred below 15, or lacked an exact constant-primer or identifier match. COPE v1.2.5 was used to merge the high-quality paired reads, and each unique nucleotide sequence was defined as a clonotype. MiTCR v1.1 was used to align clonotypes to the IMGT TRBV, TRBD and TRBJ reference segments. The analysis was restricted to V-J combinations with a frequency above 0.0001, which together covered just over 98% of the repertoires. The TCS score was defined as the ratio of F50 (clonal expansion) to E x V (chaos), calculated using BLOSUM62-based TCRdist between CDR3 peptides within each V-J. Welch's t-statistics and random forest reduced fewer than 600 V-J features to some 14, which were used in a naive Bayes classifier (R e1071). Sample size was not statistically predetermined, and blinding of investigators to group allocation was not performed. The paper describes TCR Vbeta CDR3 sequencing of around 140 peripheral blood samples, made up of 43 ophthalmopathy patients, 70 to 80 hyperthyroidism patients and roughly 17 progressor patients.

The chain couples TRBV2 to TRBJ1-6; a weak D assignment points to TRBD1 (5 bases agree). Sequencing was performed on peripheral blood mononuclear cells (PBMCs), taken at new diagnosis, from a patient treated with antithyroid drugs. The TCR was taken from a young woman with Graves disease. Donor details come from another sample of the same person, matched by shared clones. CDR3 reads: CATTRDSPLHF. In nucleotide form, the sequence is TGTGCCACCACCAGGGATTCACCCCTCCACTTT. Reference TRBV2 and TRBJ1-6 genes cover what lies past the CDR3, so the full variable domain is EPEVTQTPSHQVTQMGQEVILRCVPISNHLYFYWYRQILGQKVEFLVSFYNNEISEKSEIFDDQFSVERPDGSNFTLKIRSTKLEDSAMYFCATTRDSPLHFGNGTRLTVT.